The 32 T cell receptor beta chains given below trace back to one sample, sequenced in a study of human T cells and chemical hapten exposure. In TCRdb, the RACE reads were re-called with MiXCR into one record per CDR3 protein. The sample has some 60,000 distinct CDR3 sequences, about 10% seen once. Time point here: pre-sensitization, week 0. Regarding treatment: therapeutic diphenylcyclopropenone sensitization with weekly scalp DPC. The sample was whole blood, taken in connection with sensitization to the hapten diphenylcyclopropenone (DPC). The receptors come from a woman between 35 and 50 years old with alopecia areata. Some clones in this sample may be carry-over from other donors' samples.

The chain joins TRBV29-1 to TRBJ2-5, with D maybe TRBD2 (7 bases). Trimming left V 6 bases short and J 4 bases short, with 12 bases between. The CDR3 sequence is 12 residues long. Germline V lookup: CDR1 SQVTM, CDR2 ANQGSEA. Here the CDR3 DNA reads TGCAGCGTCGAGGGGGGGCGAGAGACCCAGTACTTC. It translates to CSVEGGRETQYF. The variable domain in full, completed from reference TRBV29-1 and TRBJ2-5, reads SAVISQKPSRDICQRGTSLTIQCQVDSQVTMMFWYRQQPGQSLTLIATANQGSEATYESGFVIDKFPISRPNLTFSTLTVSNMSPEDSSIYLCSVEGGRETQYFGPGTRLLVL.

V and J are TRBV20-1 and TRBJ1-5, with D possibly matching TRBD1 (5 bases). There are 15 residues in the CDR3. Germline lookup yields CDR1 DFQATT and CDR2 SNEGSKA (reference sequence). Between the trimmed V and J ends, which lost 0 bases and 6 bases, there was a span of 15 bases. The CDR3 spells CSARDRAGGSQPQHF. The CDR3 region has the DNA TGCAGTGCTAGAGATCGCGCCGGGGGAAGTCAGCCCCAGCATTTT.

The chain joins TRBV7-9 to TRBJ2-5; D uncertain. Between the trimmed V and J ends, which lost 4 bases and 5 bases, there was a span of 11 bases. The CDR3 extends over 13 amino acids. Germline V lookup: CDR1 SEHNR, CDR2 FQNEAQ (reference sequence). The CDR3 bases are TGTGCCAGCAGCTCGTCCCTGGTTGAGACCCAGTACTTC. Translating it yields CASSSSLVETQYF.

In this sample, this clonotype turned up a few times. V gene TRBV5-1 combines with J gene TRBJ2-3; D could derive from TRBD1 or TRBD2 (5 bases each). The CDR3 is 15 residues long. The germline V gene has CDR1 SGHRS and CDR2 YFSETQ. V gave up 0 bases and J gave up 1 base, with 9 bases separating them. This CDR3 is CASSLDGAGTDTQYF. CDR3 coding DNA: TGCGCCAGCAGCTTGGACGGGGCCGGCACAGATACGCAGTATTTT.

The chain has TRBV7-2 and TRBJ1-1, with a weak D call TRBD1 (5 bases). Trimming shortened V by 5 bases and J by 3 bases, and 13 bases separated the two germline ends. Germline V lookup: CDR1 SGHTA, CDR2 FQGNSA. The CDR3 has 14 amino acids. The CDR3 DNA follows: TGTGCCAGCAGCCTTCAGGGTTTGGACACTGAAGCTTTCTTT. This codes for CASSLQGLDTEAFF.

This clonotype came up a few times. V usage is TRBV13 and J usage is TRBJ1-1; unclear D gene. The CDR3 extends over 14 amino acids. The germline V gene has CDR1 PRHDT and CDR2 FYEKMQ (reference sequence). The germline V and J ends were trimmed by 4 bases and 7 bases, with 16 bases remaining between them. The CDR3 DNA is TGTGCCAGCAGCTCTCCGGCCCTCTCGGGTGAAGCTTTCTTT. Its protein is CASSSPALSGEAFF.

This clonotype appeared many times. V is TRBV4-1 and J is TRBJ1-2; D is perhaps TRBD1 (5 bases). The CDR3 is 13 amino acids. The germline gives CDR1 MGHRA, CDR2 YSYEKL. Trimming left V 3 bases short and J 5 bases short, with 10 bases between. DNA for the CDR3: TGCGCCAGCAGCCATTATGACAGTTATGGCTACACCTTC. Encoded protein: CASSHYDSYGYTF.

This clonotype turned up a few times. This sequence joins TRBV12-5 and TRBJ1-5; 7 bases fit TRBD1. The V gene end was trimmed by 0 bases and the J gene end by 0 bases; junction bases not matched to a gene: 8. Germline-derived CDR1 and CDR2 are LGHNT and FRNRAP. The CDR3 sequence is 18 residues long. The CDR3 protein is CASGLVREGGLSNQPQHF. As DNA, the CDR3 is TGTGCTAGTGGTTTGGTACGGGAAGGGGGCCTTAGCAATCAGCCCCAGCATTTT. Drawing the rest from reference TRBV12-5 and TRBJ1-5, the complete variable domain is DARVTQTPRHKVTEMGQEVTMRCQPILGHNTVFWYRQTMMQGLELLAYFRNRAPLDDSGMPKDRFSAEMPDATLATLKIQPSEPRDSAVYFCASGLVREGGLSNQPQHFGDGTRLSIL.

This clonotype has at least ten counts. V gene TRBV28 combines with J gene TRBJ1-1; D is perhaps TRBD1 (5 bases). Trimming stripped 6 bases from V and 5 bases from J, with 13 bases between. This CDR3 region has 13 residues. Germline assignment: CDR1 MDHEN and CDR2 SYDVKM. CDR3 in amino acids: CASRAGQRTEAFF. The CDR3 DNA follows: TGTGCCAGCAGGGCAGGGCAAAGGACTGAAGCTTTCTTT.

The chain combines TRBV20-1 with TRBJ1-2, with D perhaps TRBD1 (6 bases). Trimming pared 3 bases from V and 1 base from J, leaving 12 bases between. Germline V lookup: CDR1 DFQATT, CDR2 SNEGSKA (reference sequence). The CDR3 is 14 amino acids. CDR3: CSASGTTDNYGYTF. CDR3 nucleotides: TGCAGTGCTAGCGGGACAACGGATAACTATGGCTACACCTTC.

This chain links TRBV5-4 with TRBJ2-3; D is possibly TRBD2 (6 bases). The CDR3 has 16 residues. The germline V gene has CDR1 SGHNT and CDR2 YYREEE (reference sequence). With 0 bases removed from V and 2 bases from J, the gap between germline ends came to 13 bases. The CDR3, as DNA: TGTGCCAGCAGCTTGGTCGGGGGATCCCCCACAGATACGCAGTATTTT. It yields the protein CASSLVGGSPTDTQYF.

This sequence joins TRBV12-5 and TRBJ1-6; possibly TRBD1 for D (6 bases). V dropped 5 bases and J dropped 5 bases, with 13 bases sitting between them. Germline loops: CDR1 LGHNT, CDR2 FRNRAP. The CDR3 runs to 15 residues. This chain's CDR3 is CASGPDQGNNSPLHF. CDR3 bases: TGTGCTAGTGGTCCTGATCAGGGGAATAATTCACCCCTCCACTTT.

V gene TRBV28 combines with J gene TRBJ2-1, with 9 bases that match TRBD2. The V and J ends lost 2 bases and 8 bases, in that order; junction bases with no gene match: 13. The germline CDR1 and CDR2 sequences are MDHEN and SYDVKM. This CDR3 contains 17 residues. The CDR3 spells CASSLRPASGTRDEQFF. Written as DNA, the CDR3 is TGTGCCAGCAGTTTAAGGCCCGCTAGCGGGACCCGGGATGAGCAGTTCTTC. The full variable domain, with the rest looked up from reference TRBV28 and TRBJ2-1, is DVKVTQSSRYLVKRTGEKVFLECVQDMDHENMFWYRQDPGLGLRLIYFSYDVKMKEKGDIPEGYSVSREKKERFSLILESASTNQTSMYLCASSLRPASGTRDEQFFGPGTRLTVL.

This clonotype was seen a few times. The chain is built from TRBV20-1 and TRBJ1-6; D is uncertain. CDR1 and CDR2 from the germline V gene are DFQATT and SNEGSKA (reference sequence). The CDR3 contains 15 residues. V was cut by 0 bases and J by 10 bases, with 16 bases left in between. For the CDR3, the DNA is TGCAGTGCTAGAGACGGGAATCGGGTTTGGTCACCCCTCCACTTT. Protein product: CSARDGNRVWSPLHF.

This clonotype came up a few times. The chain is built from TRBV10-3 and TRBJ2-7, with 11 nucleotides matching TRBD2. V lost 3 bases, J lost 2 bases, and 21 bases stayed unmatched. This CDR3 is built from 21 residues. Per germline, CDR1 ENHRY and CDR2 SYGVKD. The CDR3 loop is CAISDPYGASGRPGGTYEQYF. CDR3 coding DNA: TGTGCCATCAGTGATCCGTATGGGGCTAGCGGGAGGCCCGGGGGAACCTACGAGCAGTACTTC.

This sequence joins TRBV7-6 and TRBJ2-5; D remains ambiguous. Germline V CDR1 and CDR2: SGHVS, FNYEAQ. The CDR3 spans 12 residues. The V gene lost 2 bases and the J gene lost 4 bases, with 5 bases spanning the gap. CDR3 nucleotide sequence: TGTGCCAGCAGCTTACGCCCAGAGACCCAGTACTTC. It is translated as CASSLRPETQYF.

The rearrangement joins TRBV6-2 or TRBV6-3 to TRBJ2-3, with a tentative D call TRBD1 (6 bases). CDR1 is MNHEY, CDR2 SVGEGT, per germline. With 1 base removed from V and 3 bases from J, the gap between germline ends came to 14 bases. CDR3 length: 16 residues. Here the CDR3 reads CASSYLQGESTDTQYF. CDR3 coding DNA: TGTGCCAGCAGTTACTTACAGGGCGAATCAACAGATACGCAGTATTTT.

This clonotype was detected many times. The rearrangement joins TRBV5-1 to TRBJ1-2, with D tentatively TRBD1 (5 bases). Trimming took 0 bases from V and 2 from J, leaving 8 bases between them. Per the germline V gene, CDR1 is SGHRS and CDR2 is YFSETQ. CDR3 length: 14 amino acids. This CDR3 reads CASSLGDRNYGYTF. DNA for the CDR3: TGCGCCAGCAGCTTGGGAGACAGAAACTATGGCTACACCTTC.

The chain links TRBV28 to TRBJ1-2; D may be TRBD1 (5 bases). There are 15 residues in the CDR3. Looked up from germline, CDR1 is MDHEN and CDR2 is SYDVKM. V shed 6 bases and J shed 3 bases, with 17 bases lying between them. CDR3 in amino acids: CASSADSLGHYGYTF. For the CDR3, the DNA is TGTGCCAGCAGCGCTGACAGTCTGGGGCACTATGGCTACACCTTC.

A few counts support this clonotype. The chain links TRBV28 to TRBJ1-6; no reliable D call. V lost 6 bases and J 7 bases, leaving 7 bases between the germline ends. The germline V gene encodes CDR1 MDHEN and CDR2 SYDVKM. CDR3 length equals 12 residues. CDR3 in amino acids: CASRQNNSPLHF. Written as DNA, the CDR3 is TGTGCCAGCAGGCAGAACAATTCACCCCTCCACTTT.

This clonotype was observed a few times. The chain couples TRBV2 to TRBJ1-5, with D perhaps TRBD1 (6 bases). The ends were cut back, 6 bases at V and 5 bases at J, with 11 bases in the middle. The CDR3 is 13 residues long. Germline-derived CDR1 and CDR2 are SNHLY and FYNNEI. This CDR3 is CASRGTLHQPQHF. The CDR3, as DNA: TGTGCCAGCAGGGGGACACTTCATCAGCCCCAGCATTTT.

This chain joins TRBV20-1 and TRBJ2-1; 10 bases agree with TRBD1. Germline V gene data show CDR1 as DFQATT and CDR2 as SNEGSKA (reference sequence). The CDR3 runs to 15 residues. With 4 bases clipped from V and 1 base from J, the junction kept 4 bases outside the gene matches. The CDR3 DNA sequence: TGCAGTGCTACTGGGACAGGGGTTTCCTACAATGAGCAGTTCTTC. This gives the protein CSATGTGVSYNEQFF.

The chain employs TRBV4-3 and TRBJ2-7, with 9 nucleotides matching TRBD1. V gave up 3 bases and J gave up 3 bases; unmatched junction bases: 6. Per the germline V gene, CDR1 is LGHNA and CDR2 is YSLEER. This CDR3 region has 15 residues. CDR3 residues: CASSQGTGTVYEQYF. Written as DNA, the CDR3 is TGCGCCAGCAGCCAGGGGACAGGGACCGTCTACGAGCAGTACTTC.

This clonotype appeared a few times. The chain carries TRBV19 and TRBJ1-3; no firm D call. The germline V gene encodes CDR1 LNHDA and CDR2 SQIVND (reference sequence). The CDR3 runs 16 residues. Trimming shortened V by 3 bases and J by 0 bases, and 12 bases separated the two germline ends. CDR3: CASSIRTQSSGNTIYF. The CDR3 region has the DNA TGTGCCAGTAGTATCCGGACCCAGAGCTCTGGAAACACCATATATTTT.

The table lists this clonotype with a few counts. The chain has TRBV6-1 and TRBJ2-7; D gene uncertain. Looked up from germline, CDR1 is MNHNS and CDR2 is SASEGT. The length of the CDR3 is 13 residues. Trimming shortened V by 4 bases and J by 6 bases, and 13 bases separated the two germline ends. In DNA, the CDR3 is TGTGCCAGCAGTGCCCTCGACAATTCCGAGCAGTACTTC. It translates to CASSALDNSEQYF.

The V gene is TRBV5-1, the J gene TRBJ2-3; TRBD2 is a possible D gene (6 bases). Germline CDR1 reads SGHRS; CDR2 reads YFSETQ. V was cut by 5 bases and J by 2 bases, with 12 bases left in between. The CDR3 extends over 14 amino acids. The CDR3 is CASSTGEFTDTQYF. In DNA, the CDR3 is TGCGCCAGCAGTACGGGAGAGTTCACAGATACGCAGTATTTT.

This clonotype was seen a single time. A much larger clone differs from this one at a single base, so this may be a read error. The missing conserved phenylalanine or tryptophan at the end of this CDR3 makes a read error likely. This chain connects TRBV20-1 to TRBJ2-3; 9 bases are a match to TRBD2. CDR3 length: 15 residues. Per germline, CDR1 DFQATT and CDR2 SNEGSKA (reference sequence). Unmatched junction bases numbered 7, after V lost 0 bases and J lost 6 bases. Here the CDR3 DNA reads TGCAGTGCTAGAGATCAAGGGACTAGCAGCGATACGCAGTATATT. Its translation is CSARDQGTSSDTQYI.

This clonotype was seen at least ten times. This chain joins TRBV29-1 and TRBJ2-5; D tentatively fits TRBD1 or TRBD2 (6 bases each). The CDR3 contains 14 residues. The germline V gene encodes CDR1 SQVTM and CDR2 ANQGSEA. Trimming took off 3 bases at V and 7 bases at J, with 18 bases between the two ends. The CDR3, as DNA: TGCAGCGTTGAGATTGAGGGGGGCGCCGCGACCCAGTACTTC. It translates to CSVEIEGGAATQYF.

This clonotype was counted many times. The V and J genes are TRBV7-9 and TRBJ1-1; 9 bases align to TRBD1. CDR1 and CDR2 (germline): SEHNR, FQNEAQ (reference sequence). CDR3 size: 13 residues. Germline trimming cut 1 base from V and 11 bases from J; bases unmatched to any gene: 5. DNA of the CDR3: TGTGCCAGCAGCTTAGGGACAGGGGTACACGCTTTCTTT. Protein product: CASSLGTGVHAFF.

This clonotype was recorded a few times. This chain links TRBV5-1 with TRBJ1-1; D possibly corresponds to TRBD1 (6 bases). Germline V gives CDR1 SGHRS, CDR2 YFSETQ. The CDR3 extends over 16 amino acids. The ends were cut back, 4 bases at V and 6 bases at J, with 22 bases in the middle. The DNA of the CDR3 is TGCGCCAGCAGCCCCCACGGCGGGGGCGTCTCCTCTGAAGCTTTCTTT. This sequence encodes CASSPHGGGVSSEAFF.

This rearrangement joins TRBV29-1 to TRBJ2-1; D assignment may be TRBD1 or TRBD2 (7 bases each). This CDR3 is 14 amino acids long. Germline V gives CDR1 SQVTM, CDR2 ANQGSEA. With 5 bases removed from V and 7 bases from J, the gap between germline ends came to 18 bases. The CDR3 reads CSVQGTRGGNEQFF. The CDR3 DNA follows: TGCAGCGTTCAGGGGACCAGGGGGGGAAATGAGCAGTTCTTC.

A few counts support this clonotype. V usage is TRBV5-1 and J usage is TRBJ2-3; maybe TRBD2 (6 bases). V was cut by 7 bases and J by 6 bases, with 18 bases left in between. Germline CDR1 and CDR2: SGHRS and YFSETQ. The CDR3 contains 14 residues. CDR3 in DNA: TGCGCCAGCCAAAAGGGCGGGGATTCGGATACGCAGTATTTT. Translated, it gives CASQKGGDSDTQYF.